A selection of T cell receptor beta chains follows, all from one sample in a study of shared clonotypes between healthy human individuals. Clones were read by immunoSEQ multiplex PCR, and TCRdb kept only the in-frame ones, dropping some. The profile shows about 1.5 million clones, 95% to 99% of them singletons. Sequenced: naive CD4+ T cells sorted from blood. All receptors come from a man aged 25 to 45 in good health. Each CDR3 is given with its conserved first and last residue. The D gene is left open where the match is weak. For some rows the clone size is stated as once, few or many, or as a class when expanded; others skip it.

DNA: TGTGCCAGCAGCTCCAGGTCCGGCAATGAGCAGTTCTTC; CDR3: CASSSRSGNEQFF; V: TRBV7-3; size: once; D: .; J: TRBJ2-1
DNA: TGTGCCAGCAGCGGATTGACAGGGTATGGAAACACCATATATTTT; CDR3: CASSGLTGYGNTIYF; V: TRBV11-1; size: once; D: TRBD1; J: TRBJ1-3
DNA: TGCACCAGCAGCCAAAGGGCTCGGCTAGCGGGAGGGCAGTGCTCCTACAATGAGCAGTTCTTC; CDR3: CTSSQRARLAGGQCSYNEQFF; V: TRBV1; size: .; D: .; J: TRBJ2-1
DNA: TGTGCCAGCAGCCTCTCACAGGTTATCTCTGGGGCCAACGTCCTGACTTTC; CDR3: CASSLSQVISGANVLTF; V: TRBV7-8; size: .; D: .; J: TRBJ2-6
DNA: TGCGCCAGCAGCCAAGATCCCCCTTTCGGGAGACCATACAATGAGCAGTTCTTC; CDR3: CASSQDPPFGRPYNEQFF; V: TRBV4-3; size: .; D: .; J: TRBJ2-1
DNA: TGCGCCAGCAGCCAGTGGGGCCGCGCGGGAGTCCTCTCTGGGGCCAACGTCCTGACTTTC; CDR3: CASSQWGRAGVLSGANVLTF; V: TRBV4-3; size: .; D: TRBD2; J: TRBJ2-6
DNA: TGCGCCAGCAGCTTGGACGGGAGTCGTTCCTACAATGAGCAGTTCTTC; CDR3: CASSLDGSRSYNEQFF; V: TRBV5-1; size: .; D: .; J: TRBJ2-1
DNA: TGTGCCAGCAGCGGAGAGGGATGGAATCAGCCCCAGCATTTT; CDR3: CASSGEGWNQPQHF; V: TRBV28; size: .; D: .; J: TRBJ1-5
DNA: TGTGCCAGCAGTGAATTCAGGGCCCCATATATAACGCAGTATTTT; CDR3: CASSEFRAPYITQYF; V: TRBV2; size: .; D: .; J: TRBJ2-3
DNA: TGTGCCAGCAAAGGGACAGCGAACACCGGGGAGCTGTTTTTT; CDR3: CASKGTANTGELFF; V: TRBV2; size: .; D: TRBD1; J: TRBJ2-2
DNA: TGCAGCGTTGGAGGACGCGCAGTAGTGACCCAGTACTTC; CDR3: CSVGGRAVVTQYF; V: TRBV29-1; size: .; D: .; J: TRBJ2-5
DNA: TGTGCCAGCAGCACCTCAGGGGGCTCGTCCCACTTC; CDR3: CASSTSGGSSHF; V: TRBV7-8; size: .; D: TRBD1; J: TRBJ2-7
DNA: TGTGCCAGCAGCTTGGATCGGGGACATTTGGCCAACGTCCTGACTTTC; CDR3: CASSLDRGHLANVLTF; V: TRBV5-5; size: .; D: .; J: TRBJ2-6
DNA: TGCGCCAGCAGCCAAGGCTCACAACCCAACAATGAGCAGTTCTTC; CDR3: CASSQGSQPNNEQFF; V: TRBV4-3; size: .; D: .; J: TRBJ2-1
DNA: TGTGCCAGTAGTTGGACAGGGATGAACACTGAAGCTTTCTTT; CDR3: CASSWTGMNTEAFF; V: TRBV19; size: .; D: TRBD1; J: TRBJ1-1
DNA: TGTGCCAGTAGGATGGGCGCAGGGAACTCCTACAATGAGCAGTTCTTC; CDR3: CASRMGAGNSYNEQFF; V: TRBV19; size: .; D: .; J: TRBJ2-1
DNA: TGTGCCTGGAAGTCCCAATATGAGCAGTTCTTC; CDR3: CAWKSQYEQFF; V: TRBV30; size: .; D: .; J: TRBJ2-1
DNA: TGTGCCAGCGGCATCGTTGCGAGGTCCGAGCAGTACTTC; CDR3: CASGIVARSEQYF; V: TRBV5-5; size: .; D: .; J: TRBJ2-7
DNA: TGTGCCAGCAGTGAAGCGCGGGGTGACAATCAGCCCCAGCATTTT; CDR3: CASSEARGDNQPQHF; V: TRBV2; size: .; D: .; J: TRBJ1-5
DNA: TGTGCCAGCAGTATCCCGACAGGGGCGCCATACGAGCAGTACTTC; CDR3: CASSIPTGAPYEQYF; V: TRBV28; size: .; D: TRBD1; J: TRBJ2-7
DNA: TGTGCCATCAGCCTGGGTGTCAACACTGAAGCTTTCTTT; CDR3: CAISLGVNTEAFF; V: TRBV10-3; size: .; D: .; J: TRBJ1-1
DNA: TGCGCCAGCAGCTCGGGACGGCTTAATGAAAAACTGTTTTTT; CDR3: CASSSGRLNEKLFF; V: TRBV5-1; size: .; D: .; J: TRBJ1-4
DNA: TGTGCCAGCAGTAGGACAGGGTATGGAGATACGCAGTATTTT; CDR3: CASSRTGYGDTQYF; V: TRBV7-8; size: once; D: TRBD1; J: TRBJ2-3
DNA: TGTGCCAGCAGCTTGGAGGGACAGGGTTCCTACGAGCAGTACTTC; CDR3: CASSLEGQGSYEQYF; V: TRBV5-6; size: .; D: TRBD1; J: TRBJ2-7
DNA: TGTGCCAGCAGTTTAAGACAGGGGGGTTATCAGCCCCAGCATTTT; CDR3: CASSLRQGGYQPQHF; V: TRBV27; size: .; D: TRBD1; J: TRBJ1-5
DNA: TGCAGTGCCCAGACAGGGGATGGCTACACCTTC; CDR3: CSAQTGDGYTF; V: TRBV20-1; size: .; D: TRBD1; J: TRBJ1-2
DNA: TGTGCCAGCAGGGGGACAGTGAGGGACTATGGCTACACCTTC; CDR3: CASRGTVRDYGYTF; V: TRBV27; size: .; D: TRBD1; J: TRBJ1-2
DNA: TGTGCCAGCAGCCCAGACGGGACTTATGGCTACACCTTC; CDR3: CASSPDGTYGYTF; V: TRBV7-2; size: .; D: .; J: TRBJ1-2
DNA: TGTGCCAACTCGGGGGTCAACTATGGCTACACCTTC; CDR3: CANSGVNYGYTF; V: TRBV28; size: .; D: .; J: TRBJ1-2
DNA: TGTGCCAGCAGTGTGGGACAGGGGCCAAAAGGCTACACCTTC; CDR3: CASSVGQGPKGYTF; V: TRBV25-1; size: .; D: TRBD1; J: TRBJ1-2
DNA: TGTGCCAGCAGCCGTCCCTCGGGACCCGGGGCCAACGTCCTGACTTTC; CDR3: CASSRPSGPGANVLTF; V: TRBV5-4; size: .; D: .; J: TRBJ2-6
DNA: TGTGCCAGCAGCCCGGGGGTGGGCAATCAGCCCCAGCATTTT; CDR3: CASSPGVGNQPQHF; V: TRBV7-9; size: .; D: .; J: TRBJ1-5
DNA: TGTGCCAGCAGTGACGAAGCAGGGCAGCCCCAGCATTTT; CDR3: CASSDEAGQPQHF; V: TRBV2; size: once; D: .; J: TRBJ1-5
DNA: TGTGCCACCAGCAAAGTCGATTATCGGACAGGGGAGGAGCAGTACTTC; CDR3: CATSKVDYRTGEEQYF; V: TRBV15; size: .; D: TRBD1; J: TRBJ2-7
DNA: TGTGCCAGCAGGTGGACAGGCGAAGCTTTCTTT; CDR3: CASRWTGEAFF; V: TRBV6-6; size: .; D: TRBD1; J: TRBJ1-1
DNA: TGTGCCAGCAGCCTTCCAGCCCCCTACAATGAGCAGTTCTTC; CDR3: CASSLPAPYNEQFF; V: TRBV28; size: .; D: .; J: TRBJ2-1
DNA: TGTGCCAGCAGACCAACCGGGATTAGCACAGATACGCAGTATTTT; CDR3: CASRPTGISTDTQYF; V: TRBV2; size: .; D: .; J: TRBJ2-3
DNA: TGTGCCATCAGTGGGAGGGACAGGTCACCCCTAGGCGAGCAGTTCTTC; CDR3: CAISGRDRSPLGEQFF; V: TRBV10-3; size: .; D: TRBD1; J: TRBJ2-1
DNA: TGTGCCACCAGCAGAGCGTATGGGATTATTGGGCAGTACTTC; CDR3: CATSRAYGIIGQYF; V: TRBV15; size: .; D: .; J: TRBJ2-7
DNA: TGCAGCGTGGGGAAGGGACCTCGCTCCTACGAGCAGTACTTC; CDR3: CSVGKGPRSYEQYF; V: TRBV29-1; size: .; D: .; J: TRBJ2-7
DNA: TGTGCCAGCAGCCATAGAGGGGAAGAGACCCAGTACTTC; CDR3: CASSHRGEETQYF; V: TRBV9; size: .; D: .; J: TRBJ2-5
DNA: TGTGCCAGTGGACCGGGACAACTAAACTATGGCTACACCTTC; CDR3: CASGPGQLNYGYTF; V: TRBV27; size: .; D: .; J: TRBJ1-2
DNA: TGTGCCAGTAGTGGACAGTTACCTGGGGCCAACGTCCTGACTTTC; CDR3: CASSGQLPGANVLTF; V: TRBV19; size: .; D: .; J: TRBJ2-6
DNA: TGTGCCAGCAGTGGTGGCCGGAGCCTTTTCTACGAGCAGTACTTC; CDR3: CASSGGRSLFYEQYF; V: TRBV27; size: .; D: .; J: TRBJ2-7
DNA: TGTGCCAGTAGCGGGAGAGAGGCAGATACGCAGTATTTT; CDR3: CASSGREADTQYF; V: TRBV11-3; size: .; D: TRBD2; J: TRBJ2-3
DNA: TGTGCCAGCTCCCGCCGTACGGGGGCAGGAGGCTACACCTTC; CDR3: CASSRRTGAGGYTF; V: TRBV9; size: .; D: .; J: TRBJ1-2
DNA: TGTGCCAGCTCACCCGGCCCAGCGAACTCCTACGAGCAGTACTTC; CDR3: CASSPGPANSYEQYF; V: TRBV18; size: .; D: .; J: TRBJ2-7
DNA: TGTGCCAGCAGTTTATATAGGGGGTACAGCTCCTACGAGCAGTACTTC; CDR3: CASSLYRGYSSYEQYF; V: TRBV27; size: .; D: .; J: TRBJ2-7
DNA: TGTGCCAGCGGTTACGGGGGAACCGGGGAGCTGTTTTTT; CDR3: CASGYGGTGELFF; V: TRBV2; size: .; D: .; J: TRBJ2-2
DNA: TGTGCCATCAGTCTGACAGGGACTAGCTCCCACGAGCAGTACTTC; CDR3: CAISLTGTSSHEQYF; V: TRBV10-3; size: .; D: TRBD2; J: TRBJ2-7